This TCR beta chain was recorded in a study of cytomegalovirus exposure and HLA in healthy donors (dated by TCRdb to the late 2010s). Study-level background: In an earlier analysis of roughly 500 of the donors, 250 to 300 Gb of sequence data and some 120 million unique TCR beta sequences from about 180 million T cells were reported. An early release covering 550 to 650 HLA-typed donors comprised about 310 gigabases of sequencing data and approximately 80 million unique TCR sequences. The genetic ancestry cluster associated with self-reported Caucasian donors included 65% to 90% of the roughly 380 genotyped donors. The study aimed to test whether cataloging public T cell receptors could reveal signatures of past pathogen exposure. The T cell repertoires of under 750 subjects were profiled by immunosequencing and related to cytomegalovirus serostatus. A separate validation cohort of roughly 110 different subjects was used in addition to the 666-subject first cohort. High-throughput TCR immunosequencing, statistical association of individual TCRs with disease status, and machine learning were combined to predict cytomegalovirus infection status. A later analysis re-examined previously published TCR beta repertoires from roughly 720 donors and added high-resolution HLA genotyping to investigate patterns of TCR occurrence. The later analysis used no new phenotypic data to find candidate immune exposures, relying instead on TCR beta sequences and their occurrence across donors. An earlier analysis of 587 of the donors used high-throughput TCR beta sequencing to judge whether each TCR beta V gene segment behaved as functional or pseudogenic. Donor age, sex, ethnicity and CMV serostatus were compiled together with the repertoire data. A later genetic analysis took genome-wide SNP genotypes for 398 of the 666 donors and used that subset as a discovery cohort. All discovery cohort repertoires had been generated using a single sequencing platform. Class I and class II HLA loci were covered by the typing at four-digit resolution. Typing coverage differed by locus: A, B, C, DRB1 and DQB1 were typed in roughly 620-630 donors, DQA1 in 522, DPA1 in over 600, and DPB1 in roughly 450. Because of strong linkage in the cohort, roughly five DR-DQ haplotypes were treated as single units for association and clustering. On average, over 200,000 unique TCR beta nucleotide sequences were sequenced per donor among 398 genotyped donors of the cohort, with about 19% of those sequences being non-productive.

Notes on this clone: It lacks a known antigen. No base quality values were provided; no much bigger clone lies one nucleotide off.

V is shortened by 4 bases, J by 2 bases, and the region joining them spans 15 bases. The CDR3 holds 15 amino acids from the cysteine to the phenylalanine. Only the CDR3 DNA is retained, 45 bases long and in frame from the first base. CDR1 and CDR2, looked up from the germline V gene, are SGHRS and YFSETQ. The library came from the immunoSEQ multiplex PCR assay. A mixture of 60 forward primers for TCR Vbeta segments and 13 reverse primers for TCR Jbeta segments was used in the multiplex PCR. The CDR3 region of rearranged TCR beta genes was amplified from genomic DNA by a multiplex PCR assay. The Illumina HiSeq System was used to sequence the amplified TCR beta libraries as 87-base-pair reads. As for the original processing: A later analysis tallied approximately 87 million unique TCR beta chains across the 650 to 750 repertoires, and about 12 million of those chains were shared by two or more donors. To remove PCR and sequencing errors, raw reads were error-corrected and collapsed into unique sequences using a nearest-neighbor algorithm that merged closely related sequences. To assign V, D and J gene segments, CDR3 sequences were aligned to IMGT reference sequences. For a sequence to be retained, a match of at least six nucleotides was required to both a V gene segment and a J gene segment. A rearrangement counted as productive if the CDR3 had no stop codons and remained in frame with V and J, and every other rearrangement counted as non-productive. Following IMGT convention, CDR3 was defined as the stretch from the second conserved V-encoded cysteine up to the conserved J-encoded phenylalanine. The earlier analysis of 587 of the donors excluded sequences that lacked an unambiguous match to a single V gene segment. An earlier analysis of just under 600 of the donors called V segments functional above 56.7% productive rearrangements and segregating when the between-donor standard deviation exceeded 5%. A statistical classification framework was built to diagnose cytomegalovirus status from the catalog of TCR beta chain sequences. A later analysis assigned V and J genes by comparing TCR nucleotide sequences with IMGT/GENE-DB human TR gene sequences. Using the TCRdist pipeline, a later analysis assigned CDR3 sequences along with most-parsimonious VDJ recombination scenarios. In a later analysis, each TCR beta chain was defined by its CDR3 amino acid sequence together with its V-gene family, and reads lacking a unique V-gene family were excluded. To address suspected cross-contamination and a sequencing artifact, a later analysis removed around 590 highly shared, low-generation-probability nucleotide sequences. In a later analysis, a clonal expansion index was calculated for each public chain from normalized within-repertoire ranks of inferred template counts. A later analysis computed generation probabilities with a VDJ recombination model fitted to out-of-frame rearrangements, and checked the results against IGoR. In a later analysis, TCR-TCR, TCR-HLA and TCR-CMV co-occurrence was scored with hypergeometric tests, and a repertoire-size bias correction was applied to TCR pairs. In a later analysis, false discovery rates were estimated by permuting HLA or CMV assignments 20 times. In a later analysis, co-occurring TCRs were grouped using DBSCAN, with TCRdist sequence similarity added in when clustering inside HLA-allele-positive subsets. For co-occurrence clustering, repertoires with fewer than 30,000 or more than 120,000 public chains were excluded, along with four to six repertoires with anomalous nucleotide sharing. Here the immuneACCESS table is served through TCRdb, limited to in-frame sequences with V and J called. Missing clones are a known gap in these copies; in checked studies unresolved V genes cover under half, and the rest lacks a known reason. V, J and clone size are those of that table, while D and trimming were read from the DNA. The sample includes about 140,000 clones, with 65% to 85% observed a single time. The ten largest clones represent about 2.2% of the sample.

The cohort consisted of 666 healthy bone marrow donors. At the time of sampling, every cohort member was nominally healthy, though immune exposures that went unrecorded were likely present. The donor was CMV seronegative and was included in the group of several hundred seronegative cohort members. A peripheral blood sample was provided by each donor, and peripheral blood mononuclear cells were used for TCR beta sequencing. Genomic DNA extraction from the blood cell samples was performed with the Qiagen DNeasy Blood Extraction Kit. Paper-wide results and their limitations: Linkage disequilibrium might explain the correlated functional status among segregating V segments, but an unknown experimental factor could not be excluded. Broadly in line with IMGT annotations, most TCR beta V segments showed up in productive rearrangements about 87% or about 30% of the time in an earlier analysis of several hundred of the donors. According to a later genetic analysis, donors in an Asian-associated ancestry cluster had fewer N-insertions in productive TCRs than the approximately 670-donor mean. In a later analysis, the rate of TCR association differed among HLA loci, with DRB1 alleles having the most associated TCRs and HLA-C alleles having the fewest. Because HLA typing was missing for some donors at each locus, association tests included only the typed subset. The only immune exposure information available for the cohort was CMV serostatus. According to a later analysis, parvovirus B19, influenza, CMV and Epstein-Barr virus appeared linked to several top co-occurrence clusters. A later genetic analysis associated a missense DCLRE1C variant with V-gene and J-gene trimming of TCR beta chains, and an independent cohort replicated the association. In a later analysis, most CMV-associated TCR beta chains were found to appear HLA-restricted, with HLA associations seemingly driven largely by CMV exposure. In a later analysis, about 17,000 TCR beta sequences were associated with specific HLA alleles at a false discovery rate of 0.05. A cluster of highly shared sequence variants was judged likely to be a technical artifact of the sequencing pipeline. Because counts were too low, roughly 16 rarely observed V segments, including chromosome 9 orphons, were excluded from the earlier analysis of a few hundred of the donors. In the study, some 180 TCR beta chains were listed as associated with cytomegalovirus. It was suggested by the authors that the approach could potentially be generalized to other disease states and immunological phenotypes. Presence/absence analyses assumed roughly uniform sequencing depth across donors, an assumption that may not hold. Only TCR beta chains were sequenced in this cohort, and the absence of alpha or paired-chain data limited detectable features. The classifier was reported to diagnose cytomegalovirus status with high specificity and sensitivity in both the original cohort and the validation cohort. A few of the identified cytomegalovirus-associated TCR beta chains were confirmed in vitro to be specific for cytomegalovirus antigens. The 87-base-pair reads could not distinguish some IMGT-functional V segments, including TRBV6-2 and TRBV6-3, so those segments were excluded. Most TCR sequences were observed very rarely across donors, whereas some public TCRs were present in many individuals. Strong co-occurrence of HLA alleles, especially DR and DQ, made assigning TCR associations to individual alleles difficult. A further reported finding was that TCR beta sequences accurately predicted the HLA-A and HLA-B alleles for most subjects in the first cohort. A later analysis found that HLA-associated TCR beta chains were more clonally expanded and had lower generation probabilities than equally common non-associated chains.

The clonotype was recovered from a man over 45 in good health and CMV-seronegative. Specimen: PBMCs. The sequence is built from TRBV5-1 and TRBJ1-1; the D gene identity is not certain. The CDR3 sequence is CASSTSYTINTEAFF. The DNA reads as follows: TGCGCCAGCAGCACATCTTACACTATTAACACTGAAGCTTTCTTT.